These T cell receptor beta chains were read from a single sample in a study of T cells in Graves' hyperthyroidism and ophthalmopathy. TCRdb reprocessed the multiplex PCR reads via MiXCR and lists one record per CDR3 protein. Found here are 600,000 to 650,000 distinct CDR3 sequences, about 16% of them singletons; the top ten hold 3.8%. Sequencing was done on a sample of blood. Every receptor here comes from a woman in her 30s with Graves' hyperthyroidism. Each CDR3 is given with its conserved first and last residue. A D gene is named only where the DNA matches it firmly. Clone sizes are given selectively: once, few, many, or a class where the clone is expanded.

TRBV2	TRBD1	TRBJ1-1	15	many	TGTGCCAGCAGTGAAGAGGCTCCAGGGACAGTCGAAGCTTTCTTT	CASSEEAPGTVEAFF
TRBV28	TRBD2	TRBJ2-5	13	.	TGTGCCAGCATGGAGTGGACTAGTGGGACCCAGTACTTC	CASMEWTSGTQYF
TRBV10-1	.	TRBJ2-3	15	.	TGCGCCAGCAGTGAGAGTAGCGCTGTCACAGATACGCGGTATTTT	CASSESSAVTDTRYF
TRBV28	TRBD1	TRBJ2-5	16	many	TGTGCCAGCAGTTTACCAGGACAGGGGGGCGAAGAGACCCAGTACTTC	CASSLPGQGGEETQYF
TRBV28	.	TRBJ2-3	14	few	TGTGCCAGCAGTTTCTTCTCGGGGACAGATACGCAGTATTTT	CASSFFSGTDTQYF
TRBV19	.	TRBJ2-5	13	few	TGTGCCAGTAGTAAACAGGGTGCAGAGACCCAGTACTTC	CASSKQGAETQYF
TRBV24-1	TRBD1	TRBJ2-1	18	.	TGTGCCACCAGTGCGGAAGGTGGGCAGGGGGCTTTATCGAGTGAGCAGTTCTTC	CATSAEGGQGALSSEQFF
TRBV13	.	TRBJ1-5	15	many	TGTGCCAGCAGCTTAGGACAGGGAGGACATCAGCCCCAGCATTTT	CASSLGQGGHQPQHF
TRBV28	TRBD2	TRBJ2-3	16	many	TGTGCCAGCAGCTTAGGGGGACTAGCGGGAGGAGATACGCAGTATTTT	CASSLGGLAGGDTQYF
TRBV7-3	.	TRBJ2-3	15	few	TGTGCCAGCAGCCCAACCCGTGCTAGCACAGATACGCAGTATTTT	CASSPTRASTDTQYF
TRBV4-2	.	TRBJ2-7	14	.	TGTGCCAGCAGCCAAGGGGCTCCTTCCTACGAGCAGTACTTC	CASSQGAPSYEQYF
TRBV28	.	TRBJ1-1	12	many	TGTGCCAGCAGTTTAGTAGGGACTCCGGCTTTCTTT	CASSLVGTPAFF
TRBV4-3	TRBD2	TRBJ2-3	16	.	TGCGCCAGCAGCCTTGGACTAGCGGGAGAGGTAGATACGCAGTATTTT	CASSLGLAGEVDTQYF
TRBV4-2	.	TRBJ2-2	15	few	TGTGCCAGCAGCCATTACGAGGGAAGGGCCGGGGAGCTGCTTTTT	CASSHYEGRAGELLF
TRBV27	.	TRBJ1-4	20	.	TGTGCCAGCAGTTTATCGTTTTACTCAGTGGCGACAGCCTCCCCTGAAAAACTGTTTTTT	CASSLSFYSVATASPEKLFF
TRBV6-5	TRBD2	TRBJ2-7	14	few	TGTGCCAGCAGTTACTTGGGGCGGGAGGGCCTTCCGTACTTC	CASSYLGREGLPYF
TRBV3-1	.	TRBJ1-2	14	.	TGTGCCAGCAGCCAAGGGGTGTGGGACTATGGCTACACCTTC	CASSQGVWDYGYTF
TRBV28	TRBD2	TRBJ2-7	15	many	TGTGCCAGCACTACCGGGACTAGCGGGAGGCACGAGCAGTACTTC	CASTTGTSGRHEQYF
TRBV5-1	.	TRBJ1-1	13	.	TGCGCCAGCAGCACCGGAGATAGGACTGAAGCTTTCTTT	CASSTGDRTEAFF
TRBV3-1	TRBD1	TRBJ2-1	17	many	TGTGCCAGCAGCCAGAAGCTCCTACGGGACAGGGAGAATGAGCAGTTCTTC	CASSQKLLRDRENEQFF
TRBV6-1	TRBD1	TRBJ1-1	13	many	TGTGCCAGCACCAGACAGGGAACGTCTGAAGCTTTCTTT	CASTRQGTSEAFF
TRBV2	TRBD2	TRBJ2-2	16	many	TGTGCCAGCAGTGTTGGGACTAGAAAGGGTCCGGGGGAGCTGTTTTTT	CASSVGTRKGPGELFF
TRBV12-3/TRBV12-4	.	TRBJ1-3	15	.	TGTGCCAGCAGTCGGGCAGGGTACTCTGGAAACACCATATATTTT	CASSRAGYSGNTIYF
TRBV11-2	.	TRBJ1-1	14	many	TGTGCCAGCAGCCTAGATCCGGGGAACACTGAAGCTTTCTTT	CASSLDPGNTEAFF
TRBV28	.	TRBJ1-1	12	.	TGTGCCAGCAGCTGGAGTCTGACTGAAGCTTTCTTT	CASSWSLTEAFF
TRBV10-3	.	TRBJ1-3	15	.	TGTGCCATCAGTGAGAGTCGGATTCCGGGAAACACCATATATTTT	CAISESRIPGNTIYF
TRBV27	TRBD1	TRBJ2-5	15	many	TGTGCCAGCAGTGAACAGGGGGAGGTCGGAGAGACCCAGTACTTC	CASSEQGEVGETQYF
TRBV27	.	TRBJ2-1	11	many	TGTGCCAGCAGACTAAGGAATGAGCAGTTCTTC	CASRLRNEQFF
TRBV11-2	.	TRBJ1-6	19	.	TGTGCCAGCAGCCGACAGGTCCCTACCTTCGGCTCCTATAATTCACCCCTCCACTTT	CASSRQVPTFGSYNSPLHF
TRBV30	TRBD1	TRBJ1-1	16	many	TGTGCCTGGACGCAGTCCCGGGACAGGGCCCGTATGGAAGCTTTCTTT	CAWTQSRDRARMEAFF
TRBV15	.	TRBJ2-7	15	many	TGTGCCACCAGCAGAGGGGACGGTGGGGGCTACGAGCAGTACTTC	CATSRGDGGGYEQYF
TRBV9	.	TRBJ2-7	14	.	TGTGCCAGCAGCGTAGAGGACAGCGGCCACGAGCAGTACTTC	CASSVEDSGHEQYF
TRBV6-2/TRBV6-3	.	TRBJ2-1	13	.	TGTGCCAGCATCGAGAGTTCCTACAATGAGCAGTTCTTC	CASIESSYNEQFF
TRBV6-1	.	TRBJ1-2	13	.	TGTGCCAGCAGCCCCCCCCAGAGCTATGGCTACACCTTC	CASSPPQSYGYTF
TRBV11-2	TRBD2	TRBJ2-5	20	.	TGTGCCAACAGCATCGCCGGGACTAGCGGGAGGAGCCAGTACCAAGAGACCCAGTACTTC	CANSIAGTSGRSQYQETQYF
TRBV27	.	TRBJ2-2	16	few	TGTGCCAGCAGCACACCCCCAGGGCAGGGCACCGGGGAGCTGTTTTTT	CASSTPPGQGTGELFF
TRBV24-1	.	TRBJ2-5	14	many	TGTGCCACCAGTGACCGTGGGACAATAGAGACCCAGTACTTC	CATSDRGTIETQYF
TRBV13	TRBD2	TRBJ2-1	14	many	TGTGCCACCCGGACTAGCGGTTTCTACAATGAGCAGTTCTTC	CATRTSGFYNEQFF
TRBV2	.	TRBJ1-1	11	many	TGTGCCAGCAGGCAGAACACTGAAGCTTTCTTT	CASRQNTEAFF
TRBV6-1	.	TRBJ2-5	16	many	TGTGCCAGCATCCCGGACCAGGCCCCAAGCCAAGAGACCCAGTACTTC	CASIPDQAPSQETQYF
TRBV30	.	TRBJ1-6	11	many	TGTGCCTGGAGGTGGAATTCACCCCTCCACTTT	CAWRWNSPLHF
TRBV6-1	TRBD2	TRBJ2-5	16	many	TGTGCCAGCAGTGAATGGGAGGGAGTTCGGGAGGAGACCCAGTACTTC	CASSEWEGVREETQYF
TRBV6-1	.	TRBJ2-2	17	few	TGTGCCAGCAGTGGAGCAGGACTTGCTGCGAACACCGGGGAGCTGTTTTTT	CASSGAGLAANTGELFF
TRBV7-9	TRBD1	TRBJ2-5	18	many	TGTGCCAGCAGCTTCCCCCTGACGGACAGGTGGTACCAAGAGACCCAGTACTTC	CASSFPLTDRWYQETQYF
TRBV7-8	.	TRBJ2-5	15	many	TGTGCCAGCAGCTCCGTCGGCTTTCAGCAAGAGACCCAGTACTTC	CASSSVGFQQETQYF
TRBV2	.	TRBJ2-5	16	few	TGTGCCAGCAGTGGTCCCGACACGGCCGCAGCCGAGACCCAGTACTTC	CASSGPDTAAAETQYF
TRBV9	.	TRBJ1-5	14	few	TGTGCCAGCAGCGACTTCCCGGGCCCGAGACCCCAGCATTTT	CASSDFPGPRPQHF
TRBV2	.	TRBJ1-6	14	many	TGTGCCACCAGGGGAGACGGAAGGGGATCACCCCTCCACTTT	CATRGDGRGSPLHF
TRBV20-1	.	TRBJ1-2	11	many	TGCAGTGCGGACAGTAACTATGGCTACACCTTC	CSADSNYGYTF
TRBV29-1	TRBD2	TRBJ2-7	15	.	TGCAGCGTCACCGGGACTAGCGGGGCCTCCGACGAGCAGTACTTC	CSVTGTSGASDEQYF
TRBV11-2	TRBD2	TRBJ2-7	16	many	TGTGCCAGCAGCTTAATAGCGGGGGACAGCTCCTACGAGCAGTACTTC	CASSLIAGDSSYEQYF
TRBV24-1	.	TRBJ2-3	16	many	TGTGCCACCAGTGATTTCGGGCAACAGATAACAGATACGCAGTATTTT	CATSDFGQQITDTQYF
TRBV28	TRBD1	TRBJ1-4	15	many	TGTGCCAGCGGGACAGGGGGCGGATTGAAAGAAAAACTGTTTTTT	CASGTGGGLKEKLFF
TRBV20-1	TRBD1	TRBJ1-1	11	many	TGCAGTGGTGAACAGGGGTTTCGTACTTTCTTT	CSGEQGFRTFF
TRBV15	TRBD1	TRBJ2-2	14	.	TGTGCCACCAGCAGCGGACAGGGGACCGGGGAGCTGTTTTTT	CATSSGQGTGELFF
TRBV5-1	.	TRBJ1-1	14	many	TGCGCCAGCAGCTGGGGATCAGGGAGCACTGAAGCTTTCTTT	CASSWGSGSTEAFF
TRBV28	TRBD2	TRBJ2-1	16	many	TGTGCCAGCGGATCTAGCGGGAGTCCCCCCTACAATGAGCAGTTCTTC	CASGSSGSPPYNEQFF
TRBV3-1	.	TRBJ2-1	12	many	TGTGCCAGCAGCCAAGCGGGAAATGAGCAGTTCTTC	CASSQAGNEQFF
TRBV6-2/TRBV6-3	TRBD1	TRBJ2-1	14	many	TGTGCCAGCAGTTACTCCTCTGTCAGGGGGCAGCAGTTCTTC	CASSYSSVRGQQFF